The clone carrying this T cell receptor (beta chain) was picked up one time. The source of the sample is a study of blood T cell repertoires in COVID-19. Study overall: The analysed material was cDNA or gDNA that came from T cells, B-cell-depleted T cells, or PBMCs.

Deletions cut 3 bases from V and 0 bases from J, with 15 bases between. Germline V lookup: CDR1 SGHRS, CDR2 YFSETQ. The CDR3 contains 16 residues. Repertoires were generated with immunoSEQ multiplex PCR, while TCRdb's copy carries only in-frame clones and drops some. The data show 180,000 or so clones, roughly 86% seen once. Sequenced: peripheral blood. The chain carries TRBV5-1 and TRBJ1-1; TRBD1 might be the D (6 bases). This TCR was sampled from a man younger than 30 with acute or convalescent COVID-19. The CDR3 reads CASSSYLQGMNTEAFF. DNA of the CDR3: TGCGCCAGCAGCTCCTATCTACAGGGAATGAACACTGAAGCTTTCTTT.